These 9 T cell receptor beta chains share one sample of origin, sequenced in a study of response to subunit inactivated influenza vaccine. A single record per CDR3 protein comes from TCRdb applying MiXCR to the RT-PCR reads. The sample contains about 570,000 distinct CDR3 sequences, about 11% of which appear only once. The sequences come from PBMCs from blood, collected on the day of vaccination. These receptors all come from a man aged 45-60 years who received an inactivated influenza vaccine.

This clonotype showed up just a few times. The CDR3 nucleotides are TGTGCCAGCAGCGTAGGGGGGCTCCCCTACGAGCAGTACTTC. It specifies CASSVGGLPYEQYF. The rearrangement uses TRBV9 and TRBJ2-7; a possible D gene is TRBD1 (6 bases). V was cut by 0 bases and J by 2 bases, with 9 bases left in between. This CDR3 spans 14 amino acids. Germline V lookup: CDR1 SGDLS, CDR2 YYNGEE.

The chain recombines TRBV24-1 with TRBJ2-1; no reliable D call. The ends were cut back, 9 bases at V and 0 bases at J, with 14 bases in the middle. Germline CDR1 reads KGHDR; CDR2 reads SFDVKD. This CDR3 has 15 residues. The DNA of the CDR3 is TGTGCCACCCATAGGCCGGAAAGCTCCTACAATGAGCAGTTCTTC. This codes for CATHRPESSYNEQFF.

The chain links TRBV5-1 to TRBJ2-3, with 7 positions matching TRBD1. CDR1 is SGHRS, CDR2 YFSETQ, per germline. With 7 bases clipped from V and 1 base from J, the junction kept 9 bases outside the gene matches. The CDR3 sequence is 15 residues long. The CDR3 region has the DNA TGCGCCAGCGGCAACAGGGGCGCCGGCACAGATACGCAGTATTTT. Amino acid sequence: CASGNRGAGTDTQYF.

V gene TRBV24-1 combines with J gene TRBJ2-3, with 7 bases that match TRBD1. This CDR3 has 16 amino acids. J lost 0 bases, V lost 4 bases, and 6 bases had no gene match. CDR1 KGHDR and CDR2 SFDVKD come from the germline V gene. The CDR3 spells CATSDHRGRSTDTQYF. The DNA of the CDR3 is TGTGCCACCAGTGACCACAGGGGTCGGAGCACAGATACGCAGTATTTT.

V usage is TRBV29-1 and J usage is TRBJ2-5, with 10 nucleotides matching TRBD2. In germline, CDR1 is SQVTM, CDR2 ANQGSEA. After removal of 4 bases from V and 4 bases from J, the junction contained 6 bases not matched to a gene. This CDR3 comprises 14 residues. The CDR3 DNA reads TGCAGCGTTGCCCACAGACTAGCGGGAGAGACCCAGTACTTC. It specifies CSVAHRLAGETQYF. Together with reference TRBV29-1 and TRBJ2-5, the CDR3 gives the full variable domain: SAVISQKPSRDICQRGTSLTIQCQVDSQVTMMFWYRQQPGQSLTLIATANQGSEATYESGFVIDKFPISRPNLTFSTLTVSNMSPEDSSIYLCSVAHRLAGETQYFGPGTRLLVL.

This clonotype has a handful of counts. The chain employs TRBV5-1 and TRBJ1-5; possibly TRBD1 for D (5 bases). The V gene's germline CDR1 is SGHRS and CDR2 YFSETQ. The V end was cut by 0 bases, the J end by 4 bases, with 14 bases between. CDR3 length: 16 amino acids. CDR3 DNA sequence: TGCGCCAGCAGCTTGGAGGGACCGATAGTGAATCAGCCCCAGCATTTT. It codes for CASSLEGPIVNQPQHF.

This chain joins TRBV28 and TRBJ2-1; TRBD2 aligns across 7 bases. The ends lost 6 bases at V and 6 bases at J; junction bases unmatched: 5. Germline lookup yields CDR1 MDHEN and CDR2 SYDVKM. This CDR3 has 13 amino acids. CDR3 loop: CASSPWGGNEQFF. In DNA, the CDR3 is TGTGCCAGCAGCCCCTGGGGGGGCAATGAGCAGTTCTTC.

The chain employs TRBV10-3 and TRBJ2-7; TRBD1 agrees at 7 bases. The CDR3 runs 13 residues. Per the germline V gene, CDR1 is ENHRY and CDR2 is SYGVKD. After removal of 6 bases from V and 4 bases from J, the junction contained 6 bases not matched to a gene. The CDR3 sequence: CAIRPGQQYEQYF. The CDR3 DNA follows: TGTGCCATCAGGCCGGGACAGCAGTACGAGCAGTACTTC.

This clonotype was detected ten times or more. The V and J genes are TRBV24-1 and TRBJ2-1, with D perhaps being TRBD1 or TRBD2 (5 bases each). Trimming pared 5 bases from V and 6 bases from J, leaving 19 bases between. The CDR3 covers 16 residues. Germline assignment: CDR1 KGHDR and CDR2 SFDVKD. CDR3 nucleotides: TGTGCCACCAGTGCATCAACAACTAGAGGGGTCAATGAGCAGTTCTTC. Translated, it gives CATSASTTRGVNEQFF.